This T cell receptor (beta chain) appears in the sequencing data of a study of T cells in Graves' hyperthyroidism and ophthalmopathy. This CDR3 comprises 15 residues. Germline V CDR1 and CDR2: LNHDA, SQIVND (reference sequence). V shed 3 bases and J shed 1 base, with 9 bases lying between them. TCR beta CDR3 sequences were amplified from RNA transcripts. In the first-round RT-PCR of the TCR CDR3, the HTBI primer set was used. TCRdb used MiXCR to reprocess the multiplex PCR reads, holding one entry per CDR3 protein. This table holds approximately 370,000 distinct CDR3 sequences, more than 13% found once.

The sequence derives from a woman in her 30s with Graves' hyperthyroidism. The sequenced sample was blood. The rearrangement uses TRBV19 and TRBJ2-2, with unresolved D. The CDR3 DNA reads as TGTGCCAGTAGTATGCAGTTTCAGAACACCGGGGAGCTGTTTTTT. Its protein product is CASSMQFQNTGELFF.